This entry concerns a single TCR beta chain. Its specificity is not known. This entry comes from a study of CXCR3-negative and CXCR3-positive naive CD8 T cells. Study context: The study obtained 130 million to 150 million TRB reads, about 1.5 +/- 0.3 million per library. Broader study findings: Cryopreservation partially decreased CXCR3 expression, and most assays used fresh PBMCs.

The CDR3 runs to 12 residues. The germline V gene encodes CDR1 SQVTM and CDR2 ANQGSEA. The TRB cDNA libraries were prepared by 5' RACE with UMI labels. TCRdb re-called the 5' RACE reads, yielding one record per CDR3 amino acid sequence without DNA. Its table records roughly 40,000 distinct CDR3 sequences. Material for sequencing was memory CD8+ T cells from blood. The genes are TRBV29-1 and TRBJ2-7; TCRdb outputs TRBD1, but without DNA this stays unchecked. This TCR came from a human donor in good health. Some clones in this sample may be carry-over from other donors' samples. This CDR3 reads CSAGETGYEQYF.